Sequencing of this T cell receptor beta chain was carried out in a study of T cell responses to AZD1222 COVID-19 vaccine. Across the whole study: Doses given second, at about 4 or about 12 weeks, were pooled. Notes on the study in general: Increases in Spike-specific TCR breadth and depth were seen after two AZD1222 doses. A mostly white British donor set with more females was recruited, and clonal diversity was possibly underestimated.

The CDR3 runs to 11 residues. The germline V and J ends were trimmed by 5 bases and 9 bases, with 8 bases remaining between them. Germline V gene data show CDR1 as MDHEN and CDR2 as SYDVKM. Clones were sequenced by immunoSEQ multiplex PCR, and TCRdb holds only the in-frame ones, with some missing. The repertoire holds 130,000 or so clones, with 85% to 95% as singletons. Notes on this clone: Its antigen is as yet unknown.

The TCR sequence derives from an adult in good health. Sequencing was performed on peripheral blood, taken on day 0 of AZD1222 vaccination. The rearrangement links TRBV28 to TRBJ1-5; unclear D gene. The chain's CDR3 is CASSIGWPQHF. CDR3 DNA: TGTGCCAGCAGTATTGGTTGGCCCCAGCATTTT.